Each of the 10 T cell receptor beta chains below was sequenced from the same sample in a study of T cell responses to AZD1222 COVID-19 vaccine. TCRdb keeps only in-frame clones here, not all; method: immunoSEQ multiplex PCR. The sample shows about 120,000 clones, 80% to 90% of them seen only once. The sequences come from peripheral blood, collected on day 0 of AZD1222 vaccination. The receptors originated from an adult in good health.

The chain couples TRBV29-1 to TRBJ2-3; perhaps TRBD2 as D (5 bases). The ends were cut back, 7 bases at V and 6 bases at J, with 14 bases in the middle. Per germline, CDR1 SQVTM and CDR2 ANQGSEA. CDR3 size: 12 residues. The CDR3 sequence: CSASNQRDTQYF. As DNA, the CDR3 is TGCAGCGCCTCGAACCAGCGGGATACGCAGTATTTT.

V and J are TRBV7-9 and TRBJ2-3; D assignment may be TRBD1 or TRBD2 (6 bases each). This CDR3 has 15 residues. The germline gives CDR1 SEHNR, CDR2 FQNEAQ (reference sequence). With 0 bases removed from V and 4 bases from J, the gap between germline ends came to 11 bases. CDR3 DNA: TGTGCCAGCAGCTTAGCGGGGGGCCGGGCAGATACGCAGTATTTT. This encodes CASSLAGGRADTQYF.

The chain is built from TRBV4-1 and TRBJ1-1, with TRBD1 identical over 8 bases. The CDR3 contains 14 residues. Germline-derived CDR1 and CDR2 are MGHRA and YSYEKL. V dropped 4 bases and J dropped 8; count of bases not matched to a gene: 9. CDR3 in DNA: TGCGCCAGCAGCCGACGGACAGGGTTGAGGGAAGCTTTCTTT. This translates into CASSRRTGLREAFF.

The chain joins TRBV6-6 to TRBJ1-6; D is unclear. This CDR3 contains 13 residues. CDR1 and CDR2 (germline): MNHNY, SVGAGI (reference sequence). The V gene lost 11 bases and the J gene lost 3 bases, with 11 bases spanning the gap. CDR3 protein: CAGRISYNSPLHF. The DNA of the CDR3 is TGTGCCGGAAGGATAAGCTATAATTCACCCCTCCACTTT.

The chain couples TRBV2 to TRBJ1-2; D is possibly TRBD1 (6 bases). The germline gives CDR1 SNHLY, CDR2 FYNNEI. V lost 8 bases and J lost 4, with 14 bases in between. The CDR3 totals 13 residues. The CDR3 reads CASGTGRGYGYTF. The CDR3 coding sequence is TGTGCCAGCGGGACCGGCAGGGGCTATGGCTACACCTTC.

This clone was counted once. This chain connects TRBV12-3 or TRBV12-4 to TRBJ1-4, with D unclear. The CDR3 is made up of 12 amino acids. The V end was cut by 6 bases, the J end by 7 bases, with 9 bases between. In nucleotides, the CDR3 is TGTGCCAGCAGAGCGTACCGTGAAAAACTGTTTTTT. Its protein is CASRAYREKLFF.

The chain combines TRBV5-1 with TRBJ1-1; D might be TRBD1 (5 bases). Trimming pared 0 bases from V and 10 bases from J, leaving 10 bases between. The germline V gene encodes CDR1 SGHRS and CDR2 YFSETQ. The CDR3 extends over 12 amino acids. CDR3 nucleotide sequence: TGCGCCAGCAGCTTGGGGCAGGGTGTAGCTTTCTTT. Its translation is CASSLGQGVAFF. The whole variable domain, remainder taken from reference TRBV5-1 and TRBJ1-1, is KAGVTQTPRYLIKTRGQQVTLSCSPISGHRSVSWYQQTPGQGLQFLFEYFSETQRNKGNFPGRFSGRQFSNSRSEMNVSTLELGDSALYLCASSLGQGVAFFGQGTRLTVV.

This chain joins TRBV7-9 and TRBJ2-7, with 7 bases aligning to TRBD1. The germline CDR1 and CDR2 sequences are SEHNR and FQNEAQ (reference sequence). Trimming removed 5 bases from V and 2 bases from J; junction bases left unmatched: 12. The CDR3 consists of 16 residues. In nucleotides, the CDR3 is TGTGCCAGCAGCGGACGCATAGGGGACAGTGCCTACGAGCAGTACTTC. It is translated as CASSGRIGDSAYEQYF.

This chain connects TRBV19 to TRBJ2-7; 7 nucleotides match TRBD1. The V and J ends lost 5 bases and 2 bases, in that order; junction bases with no gene match: 6. CDR1 is LNHDA and CDR2 is SQIVND in the germline V gene (reference sequence). The CDR3 contains 14 residues. The CDR3 sequence: CASSPRTGAYEQYF. CDR3 DNA: TGTGCCAGTAGTCCAAGGACAGGCGCCTACGAGCAGTACTTC.

A remark on this clone: The sample holds other DNA sequences that translate to the same CDR3. This rearrangement joins TRBV5-1 to TRBJ1-2; TRBD1 might be the D (5 bases). V gave up 0 bases and J gave up 2 bases, with 5 bases separating them. The CDR3 is 13 amino acids. Germline V gives CDR1 SGHRS, CDR2 YFSETQ. CDR3 nucleotides: TGCGCCAGCAGCTTGGAGGGGAACTATGGCTACACCTTC. This gives the protein CASSLEGNYGYTF.